What follows are 30 T cell receptor beta chains derived from one specimen sequenced in a study of shared clonotypes between healthy human individuals. Naive CD8 isolation took CD45RO-negative cells positively selected for CCR7 and excluded terminally differentiated effector memory CD45RA+ cells. The method was immunoSEQ multiplex PCR; TCRdb's version includes in-frame clones alone and lacks a portion of them. Among around 560,000 clones listed, about 95% were seen once. The specimen sequenced was naive CD8+ T cells sorted from blood. The receptors come from a woman aged 30 to 39 in good health.

This chain connects TRBV2 to TRBJ2-1, with no clear D. This CDR3 spans 11 amino acids. Germline values: CDR1 SNHLY, CDR2 FYNNEI. Trimming left V 6 bases short and J 12 bases short, with 12 bases between. The CDR3 region has the DNA TGTGCCAGCAGCGTCGGATCTGGGCAGTTCTTC. This encodes CASSVGSGQFF.

This clone was recorded once. The CDR3 DNA follows: TGCGCCAGCAGCTTGGCCCCTACTAGCGTGACCTACGAGCAGTACTTC. Translating it yields CASSLAPTSVTYEQYF. The gene calls are TRBV5-1 and TRBJ2-7, with 7 bases fitting TRBD2. Per the germline V gene, CDR1 is SGHRS and CDR2 is YFSETQ. The CDR3 sequence is 16 residues long. The junction had 8 bases not matched to a gene; V was cut back by 0 bases and J by 2 bases.

The CDR3 region has the DNA TGTGCCAGCAGTGGCGTAGCGGGAGAAGGGTATGTTGAGCAGTTCTTC. This sequence encodes CASSGVAGEGYVEQFF. The rearrangement uses TRBV25-1 and TRBJ2-1; TRBD2 aligns across 9 bases. Trimming removed 4 bases from V and 9 bases from J; junction bases left unmatched: 13. Per the germline V gene, CDR1 is MGHDK and CDR2 is SYGVNS. The CDR3 length is 16 residues.

The chain has TRBV11-1 and TRBJ1-2, with unresolved D. The CDR3 runs to 13 residues. Trimming took 2 bases from V and 7 from J, leaving 11 bases between them. CDR1 is SGHAT, CDR2 FQDESV, per germline (reference sequence). CDR3 nucleotide sequence: TGTGCCAGCAGCTTACCAAACGCGGGTGGCTACACCTTC. Residues: CASSLPNAGGYTF.

The chain has TRBV7-9 and TRBJ2-7, with D possibly being TRBD1 (5 bases). Germline CDR1 SEHNR, CDR2 FQNEAQ (reference sequence). CDR3 length: 15 amino acids. Deletions cut 3 bases from V and 3 bases from J, with 15 bases between. This chain's CDR3 is CASSLLGDGLYEQYF. The CDR3 DNA sequence: TGTGCCAGCAGCTTGTTAGGGGATGGGCTCTACGAGCAGTACTTC.

This rearrangement joins TRBV2 to TRBJ2-1; TRBD2 matches at 9 bases. V shed 6 bases, J shed 10 bases, and the junction held 16 bases outside the gene matches. The germline V gene has CDR1 SNHLY and CDR2 FYNNEI. CDR3 size: 16 residues. CDR3 coding DNA: TGTGCCAGCAGCGGAATTAGCGGGAGTGTTTGGGGGGAGCAGTTCTTC. Residues: CASSGISGSVWGEQFF.

The gene calls are TRBV5-6 and TRBJ1-1, with D possibly TRBD1 on 5 matching bases. The CDR3 is 12 amino acids. CDR1 is SGHDT, CDR2 YYEEEE, per germline. Trimming removed 5 bases at V and 6 bases at J, with 11 bases between. The CDR3 nucleotides are TGTGCCAGCAGTAGGGGTTTCCCTGAAGCTTTCTTT. This codes for CASSRGFPEAFF.

This sequence joins TRBV6-1 and TRBJ1-3; D remains unclear. CDR1 is MNHNS, CDR2 SASEGT, per germline. Trimming removed 3 bases from V and 4 bases from J, with 13 bases in between. The CDR3 runs to 15 residues. CDR3 amino acids: CASSDGIPVGNTIYF. The CDR3 bases are TGTGCCAGCAGTGATGGGATCCCGGTCGGAAACACCATATATTTT.

The chain uses TRBV7-6 and TRBJ2-2; 8 nucleotides align to TRBD2. Germline loops: CDR1 SGHVS, CDR2 FNYEAQ. The CDR3 covers 17 residues. The V and J ends lost 2 bases and 4 bases, in that order; junction bases with no gene match: 9. The CDR3 reads CASSLIAGMEGTGELFF. The CDR3 DNA reads TGTGCCAGCAGCTTAATAGCGGGAATGGAAGGCACCGGGGAGCTGTTTTTT. Filled out from reference TRBV7-6 and TRBJ2-2, the complete variable domain reads GAGVSQSPRYKVTKRGQDVALRCDPISGHVSLYWYRQALGQGPEFLTYFNYEAQQDKSGLPNDRFSAERPEGSISTLTIQRTEQRDSAMYRCASSLIAGMEGTGELFFGEGSRLTVL.

This clone appeared a few times. This chain connects TRBV7-2 to TRBJ1-2; D may be TRBD1 (6 bases). Deletions cut 1 base from V and 6 bases from J, with 15 bases between. CDR3 length: 15 amino acids. Germline V gives CDR1 SGHTA, CDR2 FQGNSA. The CDR3 here is CASSLVPGAGDGYTF. The CDR3 DNA is TGTGCCAGCAGCTTAGTACCGGGGGCTGGGGATGGCTACACCTTC.

The chain is built from TRBV28 and TRBJ2-7; 7 bases are shared with TRBD1. The CDR3 has 15 residues. Germline V gene data show CDR1 as MDHEN and CDR2 as SYDVKM. V was clipped by 4 bases and J by 0 bases; unmatched bases: 6. CDR3 protein: CASSWTGRISYEQYF. The CDR3 bases are TGTGCCAGCAGTTGGACAGGACGTATCTCCTACGAGCAGTACTTC.

V usage is TRBV7-9 and J usage is TRBJ2-1, with no clear D. The CDR3 runs to 14 residues. Germline V gene lookup returns CDR1 SEHNR and CDR2 FQNEAQ (reference sequence). Trimming removed 1 base from V and 0 bases from J, with 4 bases in between. The DNA for the CDR3 is TGTGCCAGCAGCTTAGTGGGCTCCTACAATGAGCAGTTCTTC. This translates into CASSLVGSYNEQFF.

A single count supports this clone. V usage is TRBV6-6 and J usage is TRBJ2-7, with 7 bases lining up with TRBD2. The CDR3 loop spans 15 amino acids. J was trimmed by 2 bases and V by 6 bases; bases with no gene match: 10. Germline assignment: CDR1 MNHNY and CDR2 SVGAGI (reference sequence). CDR3 nucleotide sequence: TGTGCCAGCAGAGACCCGGGGGGAGAACCCTACGAGCAGTACTTC. Residues: CASRDPGGEPYEQYF.

The count of this clone is one. Other DNA variants within this sample encode the same CDR3. The chain carries TRBV27 and TRBJ1-1; D gene unclear. V was trimmed by 0 bases and J by 5 bases, leaving 7 bases between them. The CDR3 extends over 13 amino acids. Germline CDR1 MNHEY, CDR2 SMNVEV (reference sequence). This CDR3 is CASSLSRATEAFF. As DNA, the CDR3 is TGTGCCAGCAGTTTATCGAGGGCGACTGAAGCTTTCTTT.

J is TRBJ1-1 and V is TRBV5-6, with D hard to call. Germline CDR1 and CDR2: SGHDT and YYEEEE. This CDR3 has 16 amino acids. V was trimmed by 3 bases and J by 4 bases, leaving 19 bases between them. The CDR3 loop reads CASSYSLGLWGTEAFF. The DNA for the CDR3 is TGTGCCAGCAGCTACTCTTTGGGTCTCTGGGGCACTGAAGCTTTCTTT.

The chain joins TRBV9 to TRBJ1-4; TRBD1 is a possible D gene (5 bases). The CDR3 is 17 amino acids. Deletions cut 3 bases from V and 2 bases from J, with 17 bases between. CDR1 and CDR2 (germline): SGDLS, YYNGEE. This CDR3 reads CASSANRGGSTNEKLFF. CDR3 sequence (DNA): TGTGCCAGCAGCGCCAACCGGGGGGGGTCCACTAATGAAAAACTGTTTTTT. Full variable domain (missing parts from reference TRBV9 and TRBJ1-4): DSGVTQTPKHLITATGQRVTLRCSPRSGDLSVYWYQQSLDQGLQFLIQYYNGEERAKGNILERFSAQQFPDLHSELNLSSLELGDSALYFCASSANRGGSTNEKLFFGSGTQLSVL.

Note on this clone: The same CDR3 also results from other DNA sequences found in this sample. The chain uses TRBV5-4 and TRBJ2-7, with D perhaps matching TRBD1 (6 bases). V gave up 4 bases and J gave up 5 bases, with 10 bases separating them. This CDR3 has 12 amino acids. Germline V CDR1 and CDR2: SGHNT, YYREEE (reference sequence). The CDR3 DNA sequence: TGTGCCAGCAGCGCAGGGGACAACGAGCAGTACTTC. This codes for CASSAGDNEQYF.

The chain recombines TRBV10-3 with TRBJ2-1, with a weak D call TRBD1 (5 bases). Per the germline V gene, CDR1 is ENHRY and CDR2 is SYGVKD. The CDR3 consists of 13 residues. The germline V and J ends were trimmed by 8 bases and 4 bases, with 12 bases remaining between them. CDR3 sequence (DNA): TGTGCCATCTCAGTTGGGGCTTACAATGAGCAGTTCTTC. As protein: CAISVGAYNEQFF.

This chain uses TRBV6-5 with TRBJ2-7; unclear D gene. This CDR3 is built from 16 residues. Germline assignment: CDR1 MNHEY and CDR2 SVGAGI. Trimming took 0 bases from V and 5 from J, leaving 17 bases between them. The CDR3 sequence: CASSYSLWARIDEQYF. In DNA form, the CDR3 reads TGTGCCAGCAGTTACTCACTCTGGGCCCGAATCGACGAGCAGTACTTC.

CDR3 nucleotide sequence: TGTGCCAGCAGCTTTGACCAGAAGCGTTACAATGAGCAGTTCTTC. Translated, it gives CASSFDQKRYNEQFF. The rearrangement links TRBV11-2 to TRBJ2-1, with unresolved D. The CDR3 has 15 residues. With 3 bases removed from V and 4 bases from J, the gap between germline ends came to 13 bases. CDR1 is SGHAT, CDR2 FQNNGV, per germline. The full variable domain, with the rest looked up from reference TRBV11-2 and TRBJ2-1, is EAGVAQSPRYKIIEKRQSVAFWCNPISGHATLYWYQQILGQGPKLLIQFQNNGVVDDSQLPKDRFSAERLKGVDSTLKIQPAKLEDSAVYLCASSFDQKRYNEQFFGPGTRLTVL.

The chain is built from TRBV13 and TRBJ2-7; D may be TRBD1 (6 bases). In germline, CDR1 is PRHDT, CDR2 FYEKMQ (reference sequence). This CDR3 spans 15 amino acids. Trimming removed 4 bases from V and 3 bases from J, with 16 bases in between. The CDR3 loop reads CASSWGHEGVYEQYF. CDR3 bases: TGTGCCAGCAGCTGGGGTCACGAGGGGGTCTACGAGCAGTACTTC.

This chain uses TRBV4-2 with TRBJ2-7; D unresolved. The CDR3 is 15 amino acids. Trimming took off 0 bases at V and 0 bases at J, with 9 bases between the two ends. CDR1 is LGHNA, CDR2 YNFKEQ, per germline. In DNA, the CDR3 is TGTGCCAGCAGCCAAGATCCCGACACCTCCTACGAGCAGTACTTC. This sequence encodes CASSQDPDTSYEQYF.

The chain carries TRBV27 and TRBJ2-7, with D possibly called TRBD1 or TRBD2 (5 bases each). The CDR3 sequence is 17 residues long. Per the germline V gene, CDR1 is MNHEY and CDR2 is SMNVEV (reference sequence). V gave up 2 bases and J gave up 1 base, with 18 bases separating them. The CDR3, as DNA: TGTGCCAGCAGTTTACTCTCCACTAGGGGAGAATCCTACGAGCAGTACTTC. Translated, it gives CASSLLSTRGESYEQYF.

V gene TRBV7-6 combines with J gene TRBJ2-7, with D unclear. The germline V and J ends were trimmed by 2 bases and 5 bases, with 13 bases remaining between them. In germline, CDR1 is SGHVS, CDR2 FNYEAQ. CDR3 size: 14 residues. In DNA, the CDR3 is TGTGCCAGCAGCTTAACGCGCCTGGGCGACGAGCAGTACTTC. Protein: CASSLTRLGDEQYF.

The V gene is TRBV7-9, the J gene TRBJ1-2; D call uncertain. The CDR3 contains 17 residues. The germline V and J ends were trimmed by 2 bases and 2 bases, with 18 bases remaining between them. The germline V gene encodes CDR1 SEHNR and CDR2 FQNEAQ (reference sequence). Written as DNA, the CDR3 is TGTGCCAGCAGCTTAACCCCCCGAGGTTCTACAAACTATGGCTACACCTTC. Its protein product is CASSLTPRGSTNYGYTF.

The chain links TRBV28 to TRBJ2-2; D ambiguous. V was clipped by 2 bases and J by 5 bases, with 12 bases between them. Germline V gene data show CDR1 as MDHEN and CDR2 as SYDVKM. The CDR3 runs 15 residues. The CDR3 nucleotides are TGTGCCAGCAGTTTAGTCCCCAGCCGAACCGGGGAGCTGTTTTTT. Translating gives CASSLVPSRTGELFF.

The chain is built from TRBV27 and TRBJ1-2, with unresolved D. V shed 4 bases and J shed 0 bases, with 9 bases lying between them. CDR3 length equals 14 residues. The germline V gene encodes CDR1 MNHEY and CDR2 SMNVEV (reference sequence). The DNA for the CDR3 is TGTGCCAGCAGTTCCACCGGGCCTAACTATGGCTACACCTTC. This codes for CASSSTGPNYGYTF.

This clone has a single count. The genes are TRBV28 and TRBJ2-7; 10 nucleotides agree with TRBD2. CDR1 is MDHEN, CDR2 SYDVKM, per germline. The CDR3 spans 17 residues. After removal of 6 bases from V and 2 bases from J, the junction contained 13 bases not matched to a gene. The CDR3 reads CASRSPHSGRRTYEQYF. CDR3 in DNA: TGTGCCAGCAGATCCCCTCATAGCGGGAGGCGGACCTACGAGCAGTACTTC. The full variable domain, completed using reference TRBV28 and TRBJ2-7, is DVKVTQSSRYLVKRTGEKVFLECVQDMDHENMFWYRQDPGLGLRLIYFSYDVKMKEKGDIPEGYSVSREKKERFSLILESASTNQTSMYLCASRSPHSGRRTYEQYFGPGTRLTVT.

J is TRBJ2-7 and V is TRBV28, with 9 bases aligning to TRBD2. V lost 4 bases, J lost 3 bases, and 1 base stayed unmatched. Germline-derived CDR1 and CDR2 are MDHEN and SYDVKM. This CDR3 is 13 amino acids long. Written as DNA, the CDR3 is TGTGCCAGCAGTTGGACTAGCGACTACGAGCAGTACTTC. Translating it yields CASSWTSDYEQYF.

The rearrangement joins TRBV7-2 to TRBJ2-1; 10 nucleotides line up with TRBD2. Germline V CDR1 and CDR2: SGHTA, FQGNSA. The CDR3 has 15 residues. J gave up 8 bases and V 5 bases, and 9 bases lay outside the gene matches. The CDR3 sequence: CASSTSGRVLDEQFF. For the CDR3, the DNA is TGTGCCAGCAGCACCAGCGGGAGGGTTCTGGATGAGCAGTTCTTC.